These 2 T cell receptor beta chains were all obtained from the same sample, sequenced in a study of shared clonotypes between healthy human individuals. The assay was immunoSEQ multiplex PCR, and TCRdb's table has in-frame clones only and misses some. This sample yields about 1.1 million clones, of which around 77% are seen a single time; almost 0.9% belongs to the top ten. The material sequenced was memory CD4+ T cells from PBMCs. The subset: CD45RA-negative fraction. These receptors were obtained from a man in his late teens or twenties in good health. Some clones in this sample may be carry-over from other donors' samples.

Points on this clone: Just one base apart from a much larger clone, this may be a read error. The CDR3 reads CASSYGTGNTGELFF. Written as DNA, the CDR3 is TGTGCCAGCAGCTACGGGACAGGGAACACCGGGGAGCTGTTTTTT. The chain couples TRBV5-6 to TRBJ2-2; 8 positions match TRBD1. The germline CDR1 and CDR2 sequences are SGHDT and YYEEEE. With V trimmed by 3 bases and J by 1 base, 2 bases remained unmatched. The CDR3 runs to 15 residues.

The chain has TRBV19 and TRBJ1-5, with TRBD1 as a possible D gene (6 bases). CDR3 length: 16 amino acids. Trimming left V 3 bases short and J 4 bases short, with 16 bases between. CDR1 is LNHDA, CDR2 SQIVND, per germline (reference sequence). As DNA, the CDR3 is TGTGCCAGTAGTATCTTTGGGGGGCAGGATAATCAGCCCCAGCATTTT. Protein: CASSIFGGQDNQPQHF. The variable domain in full, completed from reference TRBV19 and TRBJ1-5, reads DGGITQSPKYLFRKEGQNVTLSCEQNLNHDAMYWYRQDPGQGLRLIYYSQIVNDFQKGDIAEGYSVSREKKESFPLTVTSAQKNPTAFYLCASSIFGGQDNQPQHFGDGTRLSIL.